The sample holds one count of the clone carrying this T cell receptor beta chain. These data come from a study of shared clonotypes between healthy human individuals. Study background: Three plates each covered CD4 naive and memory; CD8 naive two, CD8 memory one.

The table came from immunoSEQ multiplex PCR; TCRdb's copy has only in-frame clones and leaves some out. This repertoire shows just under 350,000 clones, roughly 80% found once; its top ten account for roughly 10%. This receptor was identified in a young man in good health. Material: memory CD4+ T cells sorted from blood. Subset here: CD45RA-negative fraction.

The CDR3 region is CASSLYSHTRSSYGYTF. CDR3 nucleotides: TGTGCCAGCAGTTTATACTCCCACACTAGGAGCAGCTATGGCTACACCTTC. V gene TRBV28 combines with J gene TRBJ1-2; no clear D. The CDR3 is 17 residues long. Germline CDR1 reads MDHEN; CDR2 reads SYDVKM. The V end was cut by 1 base, the J end by 4 bases, with 19 bases between.